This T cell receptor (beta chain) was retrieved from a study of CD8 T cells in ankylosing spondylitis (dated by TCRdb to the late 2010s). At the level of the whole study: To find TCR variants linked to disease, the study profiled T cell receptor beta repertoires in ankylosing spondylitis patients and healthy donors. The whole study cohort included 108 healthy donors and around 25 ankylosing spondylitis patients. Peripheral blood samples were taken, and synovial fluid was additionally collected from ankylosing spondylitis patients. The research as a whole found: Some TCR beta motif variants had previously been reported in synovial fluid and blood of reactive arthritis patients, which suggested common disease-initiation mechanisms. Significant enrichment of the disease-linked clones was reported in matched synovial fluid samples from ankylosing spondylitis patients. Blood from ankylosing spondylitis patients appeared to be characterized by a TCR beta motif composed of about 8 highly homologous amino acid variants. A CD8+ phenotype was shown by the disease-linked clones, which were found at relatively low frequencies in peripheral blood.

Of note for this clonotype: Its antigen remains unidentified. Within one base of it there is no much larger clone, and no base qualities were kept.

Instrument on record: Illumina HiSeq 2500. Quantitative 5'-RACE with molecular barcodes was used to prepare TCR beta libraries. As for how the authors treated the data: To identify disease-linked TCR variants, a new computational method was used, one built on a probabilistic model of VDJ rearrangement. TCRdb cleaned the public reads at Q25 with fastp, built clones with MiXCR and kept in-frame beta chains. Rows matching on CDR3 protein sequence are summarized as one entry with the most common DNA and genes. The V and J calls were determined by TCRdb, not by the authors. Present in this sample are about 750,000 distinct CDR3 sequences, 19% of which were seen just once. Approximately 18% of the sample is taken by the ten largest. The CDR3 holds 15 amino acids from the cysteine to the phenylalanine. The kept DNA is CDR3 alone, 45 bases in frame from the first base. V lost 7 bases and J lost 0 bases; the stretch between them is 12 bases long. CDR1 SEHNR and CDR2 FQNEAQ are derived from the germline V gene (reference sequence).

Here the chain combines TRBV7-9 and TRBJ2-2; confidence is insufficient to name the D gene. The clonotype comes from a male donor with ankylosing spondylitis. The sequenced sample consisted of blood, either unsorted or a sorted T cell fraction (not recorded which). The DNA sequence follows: TGTGCCAGCACCTGGGTGGAGACGAACACCGGGGAGCTGTTTTTT. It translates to CASTWVETNTGELFF.